Each of the 27 T cell receptor beta chains below was sequenced from the same sample in a study of cytomegalovirus exposure and HLA in healthy donors. The PCR had 60 Vbeta and 13 Jbeta primers. Sequencing used immunoSEQ multiplex PCR; TCRdb keeps in-frame clones, though not all of them. The data hold 150,000 to 200,000 clones, with about four fifths observed a single time. Sequencing was carried out using PBMCs. These receptors all come from a man younger than 35 in good health and CMV-seronegative.

The chain couples TRBV7-9 to TRBJ1-4; the D is unclear. This CDR3 has 13 amino acids. Deletions cut 2 bases from V and 6 bases from J, with 7 bases between. Germline CDR1 SEHNR, CDR2 FQNEAQ (reference sequence). For the CDR3, the DNA is TGTGCCAGCAGCTTAACGTCAGATGAAAAACTGTTTTTT. Amino acid sequence: CASSLTSDEKLFF.

This clone has just one count. The rearrangement links TRBV6-5 to TRBJ1-4, with D possibly matching TRBD1 (5 bases). In germline, CDR1 is MNHEY, CDR2 SVGAGI. The length of the CDR3 is 14 residues. Trimming took off 6 bases at V and 0 bases at J, with 8 bases between the two ends. The CDR3 sequence: CASSPTATNEKLFF. The CDR3 bases are TGTGCCAGCAGCCCGACAGCAACTAATGAAAAACTGTTTTTT.

This chain's CDR3 is CASSLPGQMYTEAFF. The DNA for the CDR3 is TGTGCCAGCAGTCTACCGGGACAGATGTATACTGAAGCTTTCTTT. The V gene is TRBV27, the J gene TRBJ1-1; 7 bases map to TRBD1. Trimming cost V 5 bases and J 5 bases; bases outside gene matches: 11. There are 15 residues in the CDR3. The germline CDR1 and CDR2 sequences are MNHEY and SMNVEV (reference sequence).

The chain uses TRBV14 and TRBJ1-5; tentatively, D is TRBD1 (6 bases). CDR1 is SGHDN, CDR2 FVKESK, per germline. V was shortened by 0 bases and J by 2 bases, with 14 bases between the two germline ends. The CDR3 has 17 residues. The CDR3 loop is CASSQDSSRQGNQPQHF. DNA for the CDR3: TGTGCCAGCAGCCAAGATTCGTCCCGACAGGGCAATCAGCCCCAGCATTTT. Full variable domain (remainder filled in from reference TRBV14 and TRBJ1-5): EAGVTQFPSHSVIEKGQTVTLRCDPISGHDNLYWYRRVMGKEIKFLLHFVKESKQDESGMPNNRFLAERTGGTYSTLKVQPAELEDSGVYFCASSQDSSRQGNQPQHFGDGTRLSIL.

The chain employs TRBV4-2 and TRBJ2-7; D gene uncertain. The germline gives CDR1 LGHNA, CDR2 YNFKEQ. CDR3 length: 15 amino acids. The germline V and J ends were trimmed by 3 bases and 2 bases, with 14 bases remaining between them. This CDR3 reads CASSQVSDNPYEQYF. The CDR3 DNA follows: TGTGCCAGCAGCCAGGTATCTGACAACCCCTACGAGCAGTACTTC.

The rearrangement joins TRBV6-6 to TRBJ1-1; D is ambiguous. CDR3 length equals 15 residues. Trimming shortened V by 6 bases and J by 0 bases, and 14 bases separated the two germline ends. Germline assignment: CDR1 MNHNY and CDR2 SVGAGI (reference sequence). The chain's CDR3 is CASRTPGEVNTEAFF. The CDR3 DNA reads TGTGCCAGCAGAACTCCCGGTGAGGTGAACACTGAAGCTTTCTTT.

The count of this clone is one. V gene TRBV5-1 combines with J gene TRBJ2-7; D may be TRBD1 (5 bases). The CDR3 is 15 residues long. The V gene's germline CDR1 is SGHRS and CDR2 YFSETQ. V was shortened by 7 bases and J by 4 bases, with 21 bases between the two germline ends. The CDR3 sequence is CASSTATKRGYEQYF. The CDR3 DNA follows: TGCGCCAGCTCGACAGCCACCAAAAGGGGATACGAGCAGTACTTC.

V and J are TRBV5-1 and TRBJ2-7; 7 positions match TRBD2. After removal of 1 base from V and 2 bases from J, the junction contained 15 bases not matched to a gene. Germline loops: CDR1 SGHRS, CDR2 YFSETQ. The CDR3 consists of 18 residues. CDR3 bases: TGCGCCAGCAGCTTGTTGGGAGGGCCAAGGTTACGAACCTACGAGCAGTACTTC. Its protein is CASSLLGGPRLRTYEQYF. Full variable domain (remainder filled in from reference TRBV5-1 and TRBJ2-7): KAGVTQTPRYLIKTRGQQVTLSCSPISGHRSVSWYQQTPGQGLQFLFEYFSETQRNKGNFPGRFSGRQFSNSRSEMNVSTLELGDSALYLCASSLLGGPRLRTYEQYFGPGTRLTVT.

The gene calls are TRBV9 and TRBJ1-3, with D possibly matching TRBD1 (6 bases). The V and J ends lost 4 bases and 0 bases respectively, with 20 bases between them. The CDR3 consists of 18 residues. From germline, CDR1 is SGDLS and CDR2 YYNGEE. CDR3 sequence reads: CASSLATGTPSSGNTIYF. DNA for the CDR3: TGTGCCAGCAGCTTGGCCACCGGGACACCGAGCTCTGGAAACACCATATATTTT.

V and J are TRBV5-6 and TRBJ2-1, with D maybe TRBD1 (6 bases). V was cut by 4 bases and J by 0 bases, with 14 bases left in between. Germline lookup yields CDR1 SGHDT and CDR2 YYEEEE. This CDR3 spans 16 amino acids. The CDR3 sequence: CASSRGTGSSYNEQFF. CDR3 nucleotides: TGTGCCAGCAGCAGGGGGACGGGGAGCTCCTACAATGAGCAGTTCTTC.

V usage is TRBV9 and J usage is TRBJ1-2, with 7 positions matching TRBD1. V gave up 3 bases and J gave up 3 bases; unmatched junction bases: 5. Per the germline V gene, CDR1 is SGDLS and CDR2 is YYNGEE. The CDR3 loop spans 14 amino acids. In DNA form, the CDR3 reads TGTGCCAGCAGCGGTCGACAGGGCCACTATGGCTACACCTTC. Translation gives CASSGRQGHYGYTF.

As regards this clone: Relative to the germline gene, one junction end is altered; a read error may explain this. Other DNA sequences in this sample translate to the same CDR3. This chain's CDR3 is CASSPLGGPNYGYTF. CDR3 DNA: TGTGCCAGTAGTCCCCTCGGGGGACCTAACTACGGCTACACCTTC. The rearrangement uses TRBV19 and TRBJ1-2, with D tentatively TRBD1 (5 bases). Germline CDR1 reads LNHDA; CDR2 reads SQIVND (reference sequence). The length of the CDR3 is 15 residues.

The J gene is TRBJ2-6, the V gene TRBV7-9, with 11 positions matching TRBD2. Germline CDR1 reads SEHNR; CDR2 reads FQNEAQ (reference sequence). The CDR3 is made up of 17 amino acids. J lost 2 bases, V lost 6 bases, and 6 bases had no gene match. CDR3 nucleotides: TGTGCCAGCAGGATACTAGCGGGAGAAGCTGGGGCCAACGTCCTGACTTTC. This translates into CASRILAGEAGANVLTF.

This clone appeared once. Different DNA sequences within this sample yield the same CDR3. The rearrangement joins TRBV6-1 to TRBJ1-4; 7 bases match TRBD1. The V gene end was trimmed by 1 base and the J gene end by 7 bases; junction bases not matched to a gene: 3. The CDR3 has 14 amino acids. Germline V gives CDR1 MNHNS, CDR2 SASEGT. CDR3 residues: CASSEGTGFEKLFF. Written as DNA, the CDR3 is TGTGCCAGCAGTGAAGGGACAGGTTTTGAAAAACTGTTTTTT.

The chain recombines TRBV11-2 with TRBJ2-3; D remains ambiguous. Trimming removed 5 bases at V and 6 bases at J, with 15 bases between. This CDR3 comprises 14 residues. The germline V gene encodes CDR1 SGHAT and CDR2 FQNNGV. Here the CDR3 DNA reads TGTGCCAGCAGCCGCCTGATAGCAGCGGATACGCAGTATTTT. This encodes CASSRLIAADTQYF.

The CDR3 is CASSHGTGRHYGYTF. In DNA form, the CDR3 reads TGTGCCAGTAGCCACGGGACAGGAAGACACTATGGCTACACCTTC. This chain joins TRBV19 and TRBJ1-2, with 8 bases that match TRBD1. This CDR3 comprises 15 residues. Germline CDR1 reads LNHDA; CDR2 reads SQIVND (reference sequence). The V and J ends lost 6 bases and 3 bases, in that order; junction bases with no gene match: 9.

The chain couples TRBV9 to TRBJ1-2; tentatively, D is TRBD1 (6 bases). This CDR3 has 15 amino acids. CDR1 and CDR2 (germline): SGDLS, YYNGEE. Trimming left V 1 base short and J 2 bases short, with 12 bases between. CDR3 amino acids: CASSVSGGPNYGYTF. CDR3 DNA: TGTGCCAGCAGCGTATCCGGGGGGCCAAACTATGGCTACACCTTC.

The rearrangement uses TRBV7-2 and TRBJ1-4, with TRBD1 matching 7 bases. From germline, CDR1 is SGHTA and CDR2 FQGNSA. The CDR3 totals 17 residues. Trimming cost V 6 bases and J 8 bases; bases outside gene matches: 18. Written as DNA, the CDR3 is TGTGCCAGCAGTTTACCCCCCAGGAAGGGGGCAGGGGAAAAACTGTTTTTT. It codes for CASSLPPRKGAGEKLFF.

This clone was seen just once. This chain connects TRBV6-6 to TRBJ2-2, with TRBD2 matching over 11 bases. This CDR3 spans 16 amino acids. CDR1 is MNHNY and CDR2 is SVGAGI in the germline V gene (reference sequence). V trimming: 4 bases; J trimming: 3 bases; junction bases outside the gene matches: 4. The CDR3 nucleotides read TGTGCCAGCAGTTCTACTAGCGGGGGACACACCGGGGAGCTGTTTTTT. Translating gives CASSSTSGGHTGELFF.

J is TRBJ2-2 and V is TRBV7-2; TRBD1 matches at 7 bases. Germline CDR1 and CDR2: SGHTA and FQGNSA. V gave up 3 bases and J gave up 3 bases; unmatched junction bases: 1. There are 14 residues in the CDR3. CDR3 nucleotide sequence: TGTGCCAGCAGCTTTACAGGGGACACCGGGGAGCTGTTTTTT. Its protein product is CASSFTGDTGELFF.

This chain connects TRBV5-4 to TRBJ1-4, with D possibly matching TRBD1 (5 bases). The ends were cut back, 0 bases at V and 7 bases at J, with 10 bases in the middle. The CDR3 is 14 amino acids. Germline CDR1 reads SGHNT; CDR2 reads YYREEE (reference sequence). DNA of the CDR3: TGTGCCAGCAGCTTGGGTAAAAGGGGTGAAAAACTGTTTTTT. This sequence encodes CASSLGKRGEKLFF.

The rearrangement uses TRBV9 and TRBJ2-5; weak D call: TRBD2 (5 bases). The CDR3 covers 17 residues. Germline CDR1 is SGDLS and CDR2 is YYNGEE. Trimming shortened V by 0 bases and J by 1 base, and 16 bases separated the two germline ends. Here the CDR3 DNA reads TGTGCCAGCAGCGTAGGTCCTGGAGGACTGTTCCAAGAGACCCAGTACTTC. This encodes CASSVGPGGLFQETQYF. Looking up the rest from reference TRBV9 and TRBJ2-5 gives the full variable domain: DSGVTQTPKHLITATGQRVTLRCSPRSGDLSVYWYQQSLDQGLQFLIQYYNGEERAKGNILERFSAQQFPDLHSELNLSSLELGDSALYFCASSVGPGGLFQETQYFGPGTRLLVL.

This clone was picked up one time. V is TRBV18 and J is TRBJ1-1; 7 nucleotides align to TRBD1. This CDR3 region has 15 residues. V gave up 3 bases and J gave up 5 bases; unmatched junction bases: 9. Looked up from germline, CDR1 is KGHSH and CDR2 is LQKENI. CDR3 region: CASSPDRQGGTEAFF. The CDR3 DNA reads as TGTGCCAGCTCACCCGATCGACAGGGTGGGACTGAAGCTTTCTTT.

CDR3 in DNA: TGTGCCAGCAGTCCCGGGACAGAGTTTCAGCCCCAGCATTTT. This sequence encodes CASSPGTEFQPQHF. The V gene is TRBV6-5, the J gene TRBJ1-5; 7 nucleotides agree with TRBD1. The CDR3 consists of 14 residues. Losses at the gene ends were 5 bases for V and 6 bases for J; bases not matched to a gene: 7. Germline lookup yields CDR1 MNHEY and CDR2 SVGAGI.

CDR3 sequence (DNA): TGTGCCAGTAGTACCCGACAGGGGCTTAACTATGGCTACACCTTC. It yields the protein CASSTRQGLNYGYTF. The chain couples TRBV19 to TRBJ1-2; the match to TRBD1 covers 8 bases. V lost 4 bases and J lost 1; bases outside the gene matches: 5. Per the germline V gene, CDR1 is LNHDA and CDR2 is SQIVND (reference sequence). The CDR3 is 15 residues long.

V usage is TRBV28 and J usage is TRBJ1-5, with TRBD1 matching over 7 bases. The CDR3 runs 15 residues. With V trimmed by 5 bases and J by 7 bases, 11 bases remained unmatched. The V gene's germline CDR1 is MDHEN and CDR2 SYDVKM. The CDR3 nucleotides read TGTGCCAGCAGTCCCAGGACAGGATTGGGCCAGCCCCAGCATTTT. This gives the protein CASSPRTGLGQPQHF.

The chain has TRBV4-3 and TRBJ1-2; the D gene is possibly TRBD1 (5 bases). The germline gives CDR1 LGHNA, CDR2 YSLEER. The CDR3 contains 13 residues. Trimming took 4 bases from V and 2 from J, leaving 8 bases between them. CDR3 sequence (DNA): TGCGCCAGCAGCCGCGACAGAAACTATGGCTACACCTTC. Translating gives CASSRDRNYGYTF.